Listed below are T cell receptor beta chains from one sample, sequenced in a study of T cell repertoires in cytomegalovirus infection. Each CDR3 protein gets one entry after TCRdb re-called the reads with MiXCR. The table includes a few hundred thousand distinct CDR3 sequences, around 15% detected once. Sequencing was carried out using PBMCs. Receptor source: a human donor in good health (CMV status not recorded). Some clones in this sample may be carry-over from other donors' samples. CDR3s include the opening cysteine and the closing phenylalanine or tryptophan. D genes are given only for firm matches. Size tells how often a clone was seen (once, few, many) or the class of an expanded clone, and some rows leave it out.

TRBJ2-7	TRBV4-2	TRBD2	few	CASSHPPDAGGSYEQYF	TGTGCCAGCAGCCACCCGCCGGACGCGGGGGGGTCCTACGAGCAGTACTTC
TRBJ1-2	TRBV12-3/TRBV12-4	NA	few	CASSFSPGEGYTF	TGTGCCAGCAGTTTTTCCCCAGGGGAAGGCTACACCTTC
TRBJ2-3	TRBV9	NA	NA	CASSEDSSGTQYF	TGTGCCAGCAGCGAAGACTCTTCCGGAACGCAGTATTTT
TRBJ2-3	TRBV12-3/TRBV12-4	TRBD2	few	CASSPTSGGPGDTQYF	TGTGCCAGCAGCCCGACTAGCGGGGGGCCGGGGGATACGCAGTATTTT
TRBJ2-3	TRBV24-1	TRBD1	NA	CATSDSRGLIDTQYF	TGTGCCACCAGTGATTCCAGGGGGCTTATAGATACGCAGTATTTT
TRBJ1-6	TRBV25-1	NA	many	CASSGESGNSPLHF	TGTGCCAGCAGTGGGGAATCTGGAAATTCACCCCTCCACTTT
TRBJ2-5	TRBV7-2	NA	many	CASSLQNSETQYF	TGTGCCAGCAGCTTGCAAAATTCAGAGACCCAGTACTTC
TRBJ2-5	TRBV4-2	TRBD2	few	CASSQVLAGLQETQYF	TGTGCCAGCAGCCAAGTGCTAGCGGGCCTCCAAGAGACCCAGTACTTC
TRBJ2-7	TRBV29-1	TRBD1	NA	CSVRDSSYEQYF	TGCAGCGTCCGGGACAGCTCCTACGAGCAGTACTTC
TRBJ1-1	TRBV6-2/TRBV6-3	NA	few	CASSQPVGAGNTEAFF	TGTGCCAGCAGCCAACCCGTTGGGGCTGGAAACACTGAAGCTTTCTTT
TRBJ2-6	TRBV7-9	TRBD2	many	CASSEPIGGGANVLTF	TGTGCCAGCAGCGAGCCGATCGGGGGGGGGGCCAACGTCCTGACTTTC
TRBJ2-2	TRBV6-2/TRBV6-3	TRBD2	NA	CASRGDYTGELFF	TGTGCCTCCCGGGGGGATTACACCGGGGAGCTGTTTTTT
TRBJ2-5	TRBV3-1	TRBD2	few	CASSTLAGGLQETQYF	TGTGCCAGCAGCACCCTAGCGGGGGGACTCCAAGAGACCCAGTACTTC
TRBJ2-3	TRBV7-2	TRBD2	few	CASGTASGRMDTQYF	TGTGCCAGCGGGACCGCTAGCGGGAGGATGGATACGCAGTATTTT
TRBJ2-7	TRBV7-2	NA	many	CASSLAGGRGDEQYF	TGTGCCAGCAGCTTAGCGGGGGGGCGCGGAGACGAGCAGTACTTC
TRBJ1-5	TRBV7-9	TRBD1	few	CASSFGQGVQNQPQHF	TGTGCCAGCAGCTTTGGACAGGGGGTTCAAAATCAGCCCCAGCATTTT
TRBJ1-1	TRBV20-1	NA	few	CSASPQGKTEAFF	TGCAGTGCTAGTCCGCAGGGAAAGACTGAAGCTTTCTTT
TRBJ1-4	TRBV19	NA	NA	CASSIRGYGEKLFF	TGTGCCAGTAGTATACGGGGATACGGTGAAAAACTGTTTTTT
TRBJ1-6	TRBV20-1	NA	NA	CSASGTGLKF	TGCAGTGCTAGTGGAACAGGGCTTAAGTTT
TRBJ2-1	TRBV7-6	NA	many	CASSPKPWVGEQFF	TGTGCCAGCAGCCCCAAACCCTGGGTCGGTGAGCAGTTCTTC
TRBJ2-1	TRBV7-2	TRBD1	many	CASSIGTGAPFF	TGTGCCAGCAGCATTGGGACAGGGGCTCCGTTCTTC
TRBJ1-5	TRBV7-2	NA	many	CASSLADSLYGPQHF	TGTGCCAGCAGCTTAGCAGACAGCCTTTATGGGCCCCAGCATTTT
TRBJ2-4	TRBV28	NA	NA	CASSLRRAPTIQYF	TGTGCCAGCAGTCTCCGACGGGCCCCAACCATTCAGTACTTC
TRBJ2-1	TRBV4-3	NA	many	CASSQDRSVIAYNEQFF	TGCGCCAGCAGCCAAGATAGGAGCGTAATCGCTTACAATGAGCAGTTCTTC
TRBJ2-7	TRBV7-9	NA	few	CASSKRLDSYEQYF	TGTGCCAGCAGCAAACGCCTTGACTCCTACGAGCAGTACTTC
TRBJ2-7	TRBV28	NA	many	CASSSPRTRPYEQYF	TGTGCCAGCAGCTCCCCTAGAACAAGACCCTACGAGCAGTACTTC
TRBJ1-1	TRBV7-3	NA	few	CASSTLEGMNTEAFF	TGTGCCAGCAGTACGCTTGAGGGGATGAACACTGAAGCTTTCTTT
TRBJ1-6	TRBV13	TRBD1	NA	CASNVGDRANSPLHF	TGTGCCAGCAACGTGGGGGACAGGGCCAATTCACCCCTCCACTTT
TRBJ2-3	TRBV29-1	NA	many	CSVEVGGQPSTDTQYF	TGCAGCGTTGAAGTTGGTGGGCAGCCTAGCACAGATACGCAGTATTTT